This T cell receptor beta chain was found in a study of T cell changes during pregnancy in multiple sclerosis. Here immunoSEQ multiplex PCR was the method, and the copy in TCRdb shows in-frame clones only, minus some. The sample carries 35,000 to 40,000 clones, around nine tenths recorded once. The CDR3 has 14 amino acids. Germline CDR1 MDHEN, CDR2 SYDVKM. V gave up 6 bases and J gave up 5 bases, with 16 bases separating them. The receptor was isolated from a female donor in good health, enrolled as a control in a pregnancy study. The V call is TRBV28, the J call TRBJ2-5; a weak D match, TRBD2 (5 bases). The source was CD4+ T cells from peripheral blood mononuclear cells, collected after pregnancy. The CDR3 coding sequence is TGTGCCAGCAGCGCCCCTCCCCGGAGGGAGACCCAGTACTTC. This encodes CASSAPPRRETQYF.